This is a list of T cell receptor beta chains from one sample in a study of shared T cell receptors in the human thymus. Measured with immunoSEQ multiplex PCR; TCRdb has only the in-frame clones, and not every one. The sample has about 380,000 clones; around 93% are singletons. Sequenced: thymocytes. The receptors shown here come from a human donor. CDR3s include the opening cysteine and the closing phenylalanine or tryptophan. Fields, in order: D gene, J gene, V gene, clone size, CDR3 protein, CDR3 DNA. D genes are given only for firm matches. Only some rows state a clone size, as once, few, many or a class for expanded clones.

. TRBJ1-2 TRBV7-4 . CAQLNGIGYGYTF TGTGCGCAATTAAACGGAATCGGCTATGGCTACACCTTC
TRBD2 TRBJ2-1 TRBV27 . CASRTSGRVAKVNEQFF TGTGCCAGCCGGACTAGCGGGAGGGTAGCCAAAGTCAATGAGCAGTTCTTC
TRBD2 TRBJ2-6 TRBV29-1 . CSVEDPTSGRAAAGANVLTF TGCAGCGTTGAAGATCCCACTAGCGGGAGGGCCGCGGCAGGGGCCAACGTCCTGACTTTC
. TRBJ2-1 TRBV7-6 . CASSSGEDWRYNEQFF TGTGCCAGCAGCTCCGGAGAGGACTGGAGATACAATGAGCAGTTCTTC
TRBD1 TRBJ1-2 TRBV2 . CASSEWGDSFYYGYTF TGTGCCAGCAGTGAATGGGGGGACAGCTTTTACTATGGCTACACCTTC
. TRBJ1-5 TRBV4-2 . CASSQDYVVGQEGNQPQHF TGTGCCAGCAGCCAAGATTACGTGGTGGGGCAGGAAGGCAATCAGCCCCAGCATTTT
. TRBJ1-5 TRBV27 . CASSTSSQPQHF TGTGCCAGCAGTACTAGCTCTCAGCCCCAGCATTTT
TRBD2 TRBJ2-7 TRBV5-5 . CASSSKTGLAYEQYF TGTGCCAGCAGCTCTAAGACCGGACTAGCCTACGAGCAGTACTTC
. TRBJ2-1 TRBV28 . CASSSTHSEGSYNEQFF TGTGCCAGCAGTTCCACCCATAGCGAGGGCTCCTACAATGAGCAGTTCTTC
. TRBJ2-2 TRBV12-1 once CASSQKQGDLAGGMNTGELFF TGTGCCAGCAGCCAAAAACAAGGGGATCTAGCGGGAGGGATGAACACCGGGGAGCTGTTTTTT
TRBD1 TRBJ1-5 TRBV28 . CASSLEGGTGYQPQHF TGTGCCAGCAGTTTAGAGGGGGGGACAGGATATCAGCCCCAGCATTTT
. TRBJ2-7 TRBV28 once CASNTGSYEQYF TGTGCCAGCAATACGGGGTCCTACGAGCAGTACTTC
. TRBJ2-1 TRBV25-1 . CASSEGPSNEQFF TGTGCCAGTAGTGAAGGCCCTAGCAATGAGCAGTTCTTC
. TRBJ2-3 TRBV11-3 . CASSLGSSGRHGTQYF TGTGCCAGCAGCTTGGGTTCGAGCGGGCGGCATGGTACGCAGTATTTT
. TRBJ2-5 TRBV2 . CASSEALYNKYQETQYF TGTGCCAGCAGTGAAGCGCTTTACAATAAGTACCAAGAGACCCAGTACTTC
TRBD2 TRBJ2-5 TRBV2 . CASITSGRDRETQYF TGTGCCAGTATTACTAGCGGGAGAGATCGGGAGACCCAGTACTTC
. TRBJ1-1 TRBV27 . CASSPTTRPGAPEAFF TGTGCCAGCAGTCCGACTACGAGGCCGGGAGCCCCTGAAGCTTTCTTT
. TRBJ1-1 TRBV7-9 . CASSLVPGVVNTEAFF TGTGCCAGCAGCTTAGTCCCAGGGGTTGTGAACACTGAAGCTTTCTTT
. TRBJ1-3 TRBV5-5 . CASSLGRNTIYF TGTGCCAGCAGCTTAGGAAGAAACACCATATATTTT
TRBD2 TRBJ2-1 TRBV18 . CASSPRAGVLRSYSYNEQFF TGTGCCAGCTCACCTCGTGCGGGAGTCTTGAGAAGCTACTCCTACAATGAGCAGTTCTTC
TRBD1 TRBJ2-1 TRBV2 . CASRGHFRGLPYNEQFF TGTGCCAGCAGAGGACATTTCAGGGGGTTGCCCTACAATGAGCAGTTCTTC
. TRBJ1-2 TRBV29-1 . CSVCPGKSYGYTF TGCAGCGTGTGCCCTGGGAAAAGCTATGGCTACACCTTC
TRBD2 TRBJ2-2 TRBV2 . CAKGRELDTGELFF TGTGCCAAAGGGAGGGAATTGGACACCGGGGAGCTGTTTTTT
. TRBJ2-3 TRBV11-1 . CASSLIYGRTDTQYF TGTGCCAGCAGCTTAATCTACGGCCGCACAGATACGCAGTATTTT
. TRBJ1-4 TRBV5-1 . CASSRRSITTNEKLFF TGCGCCAGCAGCCGACGCTCAATAACAACTAATGAAAAACTGTTTTTT
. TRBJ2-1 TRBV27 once CASRIPRGRHNEQFF TGTGCCAGCAGAATCCCCCGGGGACGCCACAATGAGCAGTTCTTC
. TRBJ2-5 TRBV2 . CASSVLTGGSQETQYF TGTGCCAGCAGTGTGCTGACGGGGGGCTCTCAAGAGACCCAGTACTTC
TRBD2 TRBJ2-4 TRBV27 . CASSFWPSGTAKNIQYF TGTGCCAGCAGTTTTTGGCCTAGCGGGACTGCCAAAAACATTCAGTACTTC
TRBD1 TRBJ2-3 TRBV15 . CATSRESGQGATDTQYF TGTGCCACCAGCAGAGAGTCCGGACAGGGGGCAACAGATACGCAGTATTTT
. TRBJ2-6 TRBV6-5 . CASSYRGANVLTF TGTGCCAGCAGCTACCGGGGGGCCAACGTCCTGACTTTC
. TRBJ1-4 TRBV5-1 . CASSLRATNEKLFF TGCGCCAGCAGCTTACGGGCAACTAATGAAAAACTGTTTTTT